This TCR beta chain was captured by sequencing in a study of post-analysis software for immune sequencing data. CDR3 size: 13 residues. Germline CDR1 and CDR2: MNHEY and SMNVEV (reference sequence). Prepared libraries of TCR beta cDNA carried unique molecular identifiers. With about 0.95 to 10 million T cells as the source, 500,000 to 650,000 cDNA molecules resulted. In TCRdb, the PCR reads were re-called with MiXCR into one record per CDR3 protein. The table has 750,000 to 950,000 distinct CDR3 sequences, under 70% seen once. Worth noting for this clonotype: Its antigen is not identified.

General study findings and limits: Normalized Chao1 diversity was significantly reduced in patients versus controls. There were four or five TRBV segments more frequent in patients than controls, and TRBV5-6, TRBV5-1 and TRBV20-1 were among them.

The V gene is TRBV27, the J gene TRBJ2-5; D is ambiguous. The closer fit of TRBJ2-7 to the DNA end suggests the J call may be wrong. Sequenced input: blood. The TCR was taken from a girl aged 10-17 years with multiple sclerosis. CDR3 in amino acids: CASRFIQGYEQYF. The CDR3 region has the DNA TGTGCCAGCAGGTTCATCCAAGGATACGAGCAGTACTTC.